This T cell receptor (beta chain) originates from a study of blood T cells in healthy people across ages. There are a few counts of this clonotype. Its matching antigen is unknown. A second about 7 to 12 cycle PCR used barcoded and J-beta primers. Every sample produced at least 3 million CDR3-containing paired-end reads. MiXCR, applied by TCRdb to the 5' RACE reads, yields one record per CDR3 protein. The sample has 650,000 to 1,000,000 distinct CDR3 sequences, roughly 34% seen once. Study findings and constraints: For the donors, CMV status was unknown and possibly confounded expanded clonotype changes.

Material: blood. This clonotype was sampled from a man aged 18-30 years in good health.

Written as DNA, the CDR3 is TGTGCCAGCAGTTTATCCGGGAGGATTGAAGCTTTCTTT. Encoded protein: CASSLSGRIEAFF. This chain uses TRBV27 with TRBJ1-1; no clear D. Looked up from germline, CDR1 is MNHEY and CDR2 is SMNVEV (reference sequence). Trimming stripped 0 bases from V and 7 bases from J, with 9 bases between. The CDR3 consists of 13 residues.